The 14 T cell receptor beta chains below all came from one sample that was sequenced in a study of OX40 agonist ivuxolimab in advanced cancers. Here immunoSEQ multiplex PCR was the method, and the copy in TCRdb shows in-frame clones only, minus some. Found here are around 110,000 clones, roughly 93% of them singletons; the top ten hold about 0.14%. Sequencing used CD4+ or CD8+ T cells sorted from blood, obtained in a trial of the OX40 agonist ivuxolimab. The receptors originated from an adult with an advanced solid tumor such as melanoma, head and neck, liver or kidney cancer.

Worth noting for this clone: The sample has other DNA sequences that encode this CDR3 too. The CDR3 reads CASSPGTGYNEQFF. The CDR3 DNA is TGTGCCAGCTCACCCGGGACAGGGTACAATGAGCAGTTCTTC. J is TRBJ2-1 and V is TRBV18; 9 bases align to TRBD1. The CDR3 extends over 14 amino acids. Germline CDR1 and CDR2: KGHSH and LQKENI. Trimming cost V 3 bases and J 4 bases; bases outside gene matches: 1.

CDR3 sequence (DNA): TGTGCCAGCAGTTACTCGAGGGGAAGCGGTGAGCAGTTCTTC. Protein sequence: CASSYSRGSGEQFF. The V and J genes are TRBV6-5 and TRBJ2-1, with D perhaps TRBD1 or TRBD2 (5 bases each). Looked up from germline, CDR1 is MNHEY and CDR2 is SVGAGI. This CDR3 spans 14 amino acids. Between the trimmed V and J ends, which lost 0 bases and 9 bases, there was a span of 12 bases.

The chain employs TRBV19 and TRBJ2-1, with 10 bases aligning to TRBD1. The germline V gene encodes CDR1 LNHDA and CDR2 SQIVND (reference sequence). V gave up 6 bases and J gave up 7 bases; unmatched junction bases: 6. CDR3 size: 14 residues. CDR3 region: CASSGTGATNEQFF. The CDR3 nucleotides are TGTGCCAGTAGCGGGACAGGGGCCACTAATGAGCAGTTCTTC.

V is TRBV19 and J is TRBJ1-1; 8 bases are a match to TRBD1. There are 14 residues in the CDR3. After removal of 4 bases from V and 1 base from J, the junction contained 2 bases not matched to a gene. Germline V CDR1 and CDR2: LNHDA, SQIVND (reference sequence). The CDR3, as DNA: TGTGCCAGTAGTACGGACAGGGAGAACACTGAAGCTTTCTTT. Encoded protein: CASSTDRENTEAFF. Full variable domain (missing parts from reference TRBV19 and TRBJ1-1): DGGITQSPKYLFRKEGQNVTLSCEQNLNHDAMYWYRQDPGQGLRLIYYSQIVNDFQKGDIAEGYSVSREKKESFPLTVTSAQKNPTAFYLCASSTDRENTEAFFGQGTRLTVV.

The CDR3 sequence is CASSPAGARTEAFF. CDR3 nucleotides: TGTGCCAGCAGTCCCGCGGGGGCAAGGACTGAAGCTTTCTTT. The chain uses TRBV6-6 and TRBJ1-1, with a possible D match to TRBD1 (6 bases). V was trimmed by 5 bases and J by 5 bases, leaving 15 bases between them. Germline V gene lookup returns CDR1 MNHNY and CDR2 SVGAGI (reference sequence). There are 14 residues in the CDR3.

This chain links TRBV6-6 with TRBJ2-3; D is unclear. The CDR3 runs 14 residues. With 7 bases removed from V and 0 bases from J, the gap between germline ends came to 11 bases. Germline-derived CDR1 and CDR2 are MNHNY and SVGAGI (reference sequence). CDR3 sequence reads: CASTTLYSTDTQYF. The CDR3 coding sequence is TGTGCCAGCACTACACTATATAGCACAGATACGCAGTATTTT.

J is TRBJ2-2 and V is TRBV18; 7 bases are a match to TRBD1. CDR3 size: 15 residues. V lost 1 base and J lost 2; bases outside the gene matches: 1. Germline V gene lookup returns CDR1 KGHSH and CDR2 LQKENI. The CDR3 region is CASSPQGANTGELFF. In DNA form, the CDR3 reads TGTGCCAGCTCACCACAGGGGGCCAACACCGGGGAGCTGTTTTTT.

The chain combines TRBV5-8 with TRBJ2-6; D uncertain. The CDR3 extends over 15 amino acids. CDR1 SGHTS and CDR2 YDEGEE come from the germline V gene. The V end was cut by 0 bases, the J end by 0 bases, with 4 bases between. For the CDR3, the DNA is TGTGCCAGCAGCTTGGTCAGCTCTGGGGCCAACGTCCTGACTTTC. It specifies CASSLVSSGANVLTF.

This chain links TRBV29-1 with TRBJ2-1, with D possibly matching TRBD1 (6 bases). Per the germline V gene, CDR1 is SQVTM and CDR2 is ANQGSEA. V was clipped by 7 bases and J by 0 bases, with 16 bases between them. The CDR3 is 15 residues long. CDR3 amino acids: CSAQTQGRSYNEQFF. The CDR3 region has the DNA TGCAGCGCTCAAACGCAGGGGCGCTCCTACAATGAGCAGTTCTTC.

The chain links TRBV28 to TRBJ1-4; D gene unclear. CDR1 is MDHEN and CDR2 is SYDVKM in the germline V gene. Deletions cut 6 bases from V and 10 bases from J, with 21 bases between. CDR3 size: 15 residues. Written as DNA, the CDR3 is TGTGCCAGCAGCCTCCCCGGCGGCGCTTGGGGAAAACTGTTTTTT. This codes for CASSLPGGAWGKLFF.

The chain carries TRBV18 and TRBJ1-1; maybe TRBD1 (5 bases). Trimming pared 6 bases from V and 0 bases from J, leaving 17 bases between. Germline CDR1 KGHSH, CDR2 LQKENI. CDR3 length: 16 amino acids. The CDR3 sequence is CASSRDWAALNTEAFF. CDR3 bases: TGTGCCAGCTCGCGGGACTGGGCCGCCCTGAACACTGAAGCTTTCTTT.

This clone has a single count. The chain couples TRBV28 to TRBJ1-2; 7 bases align to TRBD1. Per the germline V gene, CDR1 is MDHEN and CDR2 is SYDVKM. V was pared by 6 bases and J by 3 bases, with 7 bases of the junction left unmatched. CDR3 length: 14 amino acids. Here the CDR3 reads CASRPTGEDYGYTF. The CDR3 DNA reads as TGTGCCAGCAGACCAACAGGGGAAGACTATGGCTACACCTTC.

The J gene is TRBJ2-5, the V gene TRBV5-4; 11 bases fit TRBD2. The CDR3 has 15 residues. Germline V gene sequence: CDR1 SGHNT, CDR2 YYREEE (reference sequence). Trimming removed 2 bases from V and 1 base from J; junction bases left unmatched: 1. The CDR3 sequence is CASSFTSGGQETQYF. In nucleotides, the CDR3 is TGTGCCAGCAGCTTCACTAGCGGGGGCCAAGAGACCCAGTACTTC.

This chain links TRBV6-5 with TRBJ2-5, with D possibly matching TRBD2 (5 bases). Trimming cost V 1 base and J 5 bases, with 14 bases left between them. This CDR3 region has 15 residues. Germline CDR1 and CDR2: MNHEY and SVGAGI. The CDR3 sequence is CASSYYSASRETQYF. The CDR3, as DNA: TGTGCCAGCAGTTACTACTCGGCTAGCCGGGAGACCCAGTACTTC.